This is a list of T cell receptor beta chains from one sample in a study of monozygotic twins with cystic fibrosis. The table came from immunoSEQ multiplex PCR; TCRdb's copy has only in-frame clones and leaves some out. The sample has approximately 23,000 clones, around nine tenths seen once; the top ten hold roughly 1.2%. The sequenced sample was blood. The receptors shown here come from a woman aged 30 to 39 with cystic fibrosis. CDR3s include the opening cysteine and the closing phenylalanine or tryptophan. D genes are given only for firm matches. Rows may omit the clone size; those that give it use once, few, many or a size class.

d_gene	j_gene	v_gene	abundance	CDR3nt	CDR3aa
.	TRBJ2-2	TRBV5-4	.	TGTGCCAGCAGCTTGAGGGTTTCTAAGAACACCGGGGAGCTGTTTTTT	CASSLRVSKNTGELFF
.	TRBJ1-5	TRBV7-9	once	TGTGCCAGCCGGGGGAGGGGCTCAGGGCAGCCCCAGCATTTT	CASRGRGSGQPQHF
TRBD2	TRBJ2-7	TRBV9	.	TGTGCCAGCAGCGGGAACCTGAGGAGCGGGGGCTACGAGCAGTACTTC	CASSGNLRSGGYEQYF
TRBD1	TRBJ1-2	TRBV6-1	.	TGTGCCAGCAGACAAAGGGACAGGGCACTTGGCTACACCTTC	CASRQRDRALGYTF
TRBD2	TRBJ2-1	TRBV5-4	.	TGTGCCAGCAGCTCTCCGGGACTAGTGTCCTACAATGAGCAGTTCTTC	CASSSPGLVSYNEQFF
.	TRBJ2-7	TRBV5-4	.	TGTGCCAGCAGCCGGAACTGGGCCCCCTACGAGCAGTACTTC	CASSRNWAPYEQYF
.	TRBJ1-2	TRBV28	.	TGTGCCAGCAGGACGGAGGCGGATGGCTACACCTTC	CASRTEADGYTF
.	TRBJ2-1	TRBV19	.	TGTGCCAGTAGTCCCGACCAGAGCTCCTACAATGAGCAGTTCTTC	CASSPDQSSYNEQFF
.	TRBJ1-2	TRBV10-3	.	TGTGCCATCAGGGACACTATACAAAACTATGGCTACACCTTC	CAIRDTIQNYGYTF
.	TRBJ1-6	TRBV12-5	.	TGTGCTAGTGGTTTGGTAGATGACCGGGATCATTCACCCCTCCACTTT	CASGLVDDRDHSPLHF
.	TRBJ2-5	TRBV11-1	.	TGTGCCAGCAGCTGGACGGAAGAGACCCAGTACTTC	CASSWTEETQYF
.	TRBJ2-5	TRBV2	.	TGTGCCAGCAGTGAAGCGGGGAGGACCCAGTACTTC	CASSEAGRTQYF
TRBD1	TRBJ2-7	TRBV27	.	TGTGCCAGCAGTCCCGGACAGGGGGGAACCTACGAGCAGTACTTC	CASSPGQGGTYEQYF
TRBD1	TRBJ2-7	TRBV10-3	.	TGTGCCATCAGTGCCGGGGACAGGGGCGAGCAGTACTTC	CAISAGDRGEQYF
.	TRBJ1-6	TRBV30	once	TGTGCCTGGAGTTTGTCCTATAATTCACCCCTCCACTTT	CAWSLSYNSPLHF
.	TRBJ2-5	TRBV11-2	.	TGTGCCAGCAGCCTCGCCGGGACCCAGTACTTC	CASSLAGTQYF
.	TRBJ2-1	TRBV29-1	.	TGCAGCGCGGGAGCTGGTGGTCTCTTC	CSAGAGGLF
TRBD2	TRBJ2-3	TRBV5-4	.	TGTGCCAGCAGGAAGACTAGCGGGGCCCAGGCGCAGTATTTT	CASRKTSGAQAQYF
TRBD1	TRBJ2-5	TRBV28	.	TGTGCCACCCGGACAGGGTGGGAGACCCAGTACTTC	CATRTGWETQYF
.	TRBJ2-3	TRBV10-1	.	TGCGCCAGCAGTGAGGACACCATCTTATCCACAGATACGCAGTATTTT	CASSEDTILSTDTQYF
.	TRBJ2-7	TRBV10-1	few	TGCGCCAGCAGTGAGTCCCCCAGCGACGAGCAGTACTTC	CASSESPSDEQYF
TRBD1	TRBJ1-1	TRBV5-1	.	TGCGCCAGCAGACAAAGACAGGGCTCCTTTGAAGCTTTCTTT	CASRQRQGSFEAFF
.	TRBJ1-2	TRBV4-1	few	TGCGCCAGCAGCCAAGATCAGATCTCATTCACCTTC	CASSQDQISFTF
.	TRBJ2-2	TRBV6-1	.	TGTGCCAGCAGGGGAGGAGACACCGGGGAGCTGTTTTTT	CASRGGDTGELFF
TRBD1	TRBJ2-7	TRBV28	.	TGTGCCAGCAGCCTAGGACAGGGGATCTACGAGCAGTACTTC	CASSLGQGIYEQYF
.	TRBJ2-3	TRBV7-7	.	TGTGCCAGCAGCTTGGGGTCAGGGGCTGCAGATACGCAGTATTTT	CASSLGSGAADTQYF
.	TRBJ2-1	TRBV19	.	TGTGCCAGTAGTAACGACCCCCGGCGCTCCTACAATGAGCAGTTCTTC	CASSNDPRRSYNEQFF
.	TRBJ2-5	TRBV6-1	.	TGTGCCAGCAGTGTAGGGGAGACCCAGTACTTC	CASSVGETQYF
.	TRBJ2-2	TRBV19	.	TGTGCCAGTAGTATAGTCGGGAACACCGGGGAGCTGTTTTTT	CASSIVGNTGELFF
.	TRBJ1-2	TRBV19	.	TGTGCCAGTAGTAATCAGAGACGAGACTATGGCTACACCTTC	CASSNQRRDYGYTF
.	TRBJ2-3	TRBV5-5	once	TGTGCCAGCAGCTCACTCCCTCCGGATACGCAGTATTTT	CASSSLPPDTQYF
.	TRBJ2-7	TRBV29-1	.	TGCAGCGTTGAAGAGGATTCCTACGAGCAGTACTTC	CSVEEDSYEQYF
.	TRBJ2-1	TRBV29-1	.	TGCAGTACTACAAAAGCCCGGGGCTTTGGTGAGCAGTTCTTC	CSTTKARGFGEQFF
.	TRBJ2-7	TRBV6-5	.	TGTGCCAGCAGTCCAACCTGGAAGGGGGAGCAGTACTTC	CASSPTWKGEQYF
.	TRBJ2-7	TRBV29-1	.	TGCAGCGTTGAAGATAAGGCAGGGGGGATAAACGAGCAGTACTTC	CSVEDKAGGINEQYF
.	TRBJ1-1	TRBV27	.	TGTGCCAGCAGCTTCTCAGGGAACACTGAAGCTTTCTTT	CASSFSGNTEAFF
TRBD1	TRBJ1-1	TRBV18	.	TGTGCCAGCTCGGGACAGGGGGCGATGGGCACTGAAGCTTTCTTT	CASSGQGAMGTEAFF
TRBD1	TRBJ1-2	TRBV5-4	.	TGTGCCAGCAGCCGGGGACAGTCCGCCGGTGGCTACACCTTC	CASSRGQSAGGYTF
.	TRBJ2-7	TRBV4-1	once	TGCGCCAGCAGCCGAGAGGGGGGGGGATCCTACGAGCAGTACTTC	CASSREGGGSYEQYF
.	TRBJ2-1	TRBV11-2	.	TGTGCCAGCAGCACTGGGACTCGGGGTAAGTTCTTC	CASSTGTRGKFF
TRBD1	TRBJ1-5	TRBV30	few	TGTGCCTGGGGAACAGGGGTTGGGGATCAGCCCCAGCATTTT	CAWGTGVGDQPQHF
TRBD1	TRBJ2-1	TRBV15	.	TGTGCCACCAGCAGAGGACAGGGGGGAGGTGAGCAGTTCTTC	CATSRGQGGGEQFF
.	TRBJ1-1	TRBV4-1	.	TGCGCCAGCAGCCAAAGACCGTTAATTCTGGGGGGCACTGAAGCTTTCTTT	CASSQRPLILGGTEAFF
TRBD1	TRBJ2-4	TRBV6-5	.	TGTGCCAGCAGTTCCCCGGACAGGGTTGCCAAAAACATTCAGTACTTC	CASSSPDRVAKNIQYF
.	TRBJ2-7	TRBV9	.	TGTGCCAGCAGCTCCACCGGAGTTGGCTACGAGCAGTACTTC	CASSSTGVGYEQYF
.	TRBJ2-3	TRBV4-3	.	TGCGCCAGCAGCCAAGATCAGAGGGGGGGTACAGATACGCAGTATTTT	CASSQDQRGGTDTQYF
TRBD2	TRBJ2-7	TRBV10-3	.	TGTGCCATCAGCCCTGGACTAGCGGATACCTACGAGCAGTACTTC	CAISPGLADTYEQYF
.	TRBJ2-7	TRBV5-1	.	TGCGCCAGCAAGGGCCCGTACGAGCAGTACTTC	CASKGPYEQYF
.	TRBJ1-2	TRBV5-1	.	TGCGCCAGCAGCTTGGATCCGGCGCGGGGGGTGGATGGCTACACCTTC	CASSLDPARGVDGYTF